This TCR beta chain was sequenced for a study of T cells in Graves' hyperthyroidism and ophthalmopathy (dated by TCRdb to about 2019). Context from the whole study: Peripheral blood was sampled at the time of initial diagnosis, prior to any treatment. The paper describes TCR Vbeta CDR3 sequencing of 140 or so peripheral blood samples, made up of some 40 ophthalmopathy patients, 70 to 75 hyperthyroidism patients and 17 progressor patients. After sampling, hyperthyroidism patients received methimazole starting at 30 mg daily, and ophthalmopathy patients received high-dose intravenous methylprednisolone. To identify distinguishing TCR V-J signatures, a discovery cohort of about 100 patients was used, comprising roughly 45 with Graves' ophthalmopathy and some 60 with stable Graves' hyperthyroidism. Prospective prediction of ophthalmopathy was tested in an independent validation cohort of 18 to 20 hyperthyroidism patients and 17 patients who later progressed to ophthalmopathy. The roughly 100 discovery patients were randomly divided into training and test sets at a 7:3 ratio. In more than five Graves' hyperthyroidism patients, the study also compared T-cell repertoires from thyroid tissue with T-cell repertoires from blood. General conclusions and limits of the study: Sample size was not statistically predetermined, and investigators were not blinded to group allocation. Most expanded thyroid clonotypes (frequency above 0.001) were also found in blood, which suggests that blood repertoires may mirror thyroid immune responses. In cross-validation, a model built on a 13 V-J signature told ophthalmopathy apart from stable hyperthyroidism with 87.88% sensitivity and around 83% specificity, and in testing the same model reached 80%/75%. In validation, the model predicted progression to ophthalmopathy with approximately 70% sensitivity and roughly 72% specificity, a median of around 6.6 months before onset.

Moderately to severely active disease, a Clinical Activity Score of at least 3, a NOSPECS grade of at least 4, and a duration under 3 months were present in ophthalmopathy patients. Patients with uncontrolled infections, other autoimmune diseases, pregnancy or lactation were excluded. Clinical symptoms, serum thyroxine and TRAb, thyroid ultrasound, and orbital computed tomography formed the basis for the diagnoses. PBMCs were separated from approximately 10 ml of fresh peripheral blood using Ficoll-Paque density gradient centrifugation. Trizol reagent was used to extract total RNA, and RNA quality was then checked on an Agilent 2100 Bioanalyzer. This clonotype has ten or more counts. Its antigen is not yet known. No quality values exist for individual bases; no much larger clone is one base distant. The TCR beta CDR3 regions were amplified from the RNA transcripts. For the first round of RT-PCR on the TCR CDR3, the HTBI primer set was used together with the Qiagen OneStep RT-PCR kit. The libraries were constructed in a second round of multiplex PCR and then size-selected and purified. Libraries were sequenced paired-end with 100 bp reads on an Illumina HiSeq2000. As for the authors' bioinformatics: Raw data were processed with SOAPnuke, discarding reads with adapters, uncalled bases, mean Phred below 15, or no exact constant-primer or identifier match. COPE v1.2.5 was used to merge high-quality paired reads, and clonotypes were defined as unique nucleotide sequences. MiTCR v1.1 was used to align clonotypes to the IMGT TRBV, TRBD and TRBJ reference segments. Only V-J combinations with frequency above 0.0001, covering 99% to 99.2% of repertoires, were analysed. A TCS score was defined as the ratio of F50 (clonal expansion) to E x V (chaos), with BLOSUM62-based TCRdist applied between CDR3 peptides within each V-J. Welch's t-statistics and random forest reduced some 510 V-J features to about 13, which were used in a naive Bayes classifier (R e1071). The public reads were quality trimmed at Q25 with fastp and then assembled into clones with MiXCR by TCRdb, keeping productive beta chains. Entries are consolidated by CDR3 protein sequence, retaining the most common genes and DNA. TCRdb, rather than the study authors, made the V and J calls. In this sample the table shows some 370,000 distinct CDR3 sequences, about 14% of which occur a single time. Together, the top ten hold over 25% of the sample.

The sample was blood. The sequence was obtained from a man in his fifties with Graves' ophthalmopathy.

The sequence in DNA is TGTGCCAGCAGCCTCGGACAGGGGGTCAAGCAGTACTTC. Translated, this is CASSLGQGVKQYF. The rearranged chain carries TRBV3-1 and TRBJ2-7; 10 nucleotides in the junction match TRBD1. Relative to germline, V is missing 4 bases and J is missing 8 bases, with 5 bases of the junction outside any gene match. Its CDR3 holds 13 amino acids, cysteine through phenylalanine. Of the read, only the CDR3 DNA is kept; its 39 bases are in frame from base 1. The germline V gene (reference sequence) sets CDR1 to LGHDT and CDR2 to YNNKEL.